The clone carrying this TCR beta chain was counted between two and nine times. Its antigen is not identified. Time point meaning: patch test 1, 2 weeks after DPC sensitization. The treatment: therapeutic diphenylcyclopropenone sensitization with weekly scalp DPC. The CDR3 consists of 13 residues. Germline V gene lookup returns CDR1 MNHNS and CDR2 SASEGT. V lost 6 bases to trimming and J lost 9 bases, with 15 bases between them. One entry per CDR3 protein results from TCRdb running MiXCR on the RACE reads. The table shows around 380,000 distinct CDR3 sequences, with more than 4.5% occurring only once. The data were obtained in a study of human T cells and chemical hapten exposure. Findings of the study overall: Alopecia was present in the donors, so their immune response may differ from healthy people's.

The sequences come from whole blood, collected in connection with sensitization to the hapten diphenylcyclopropenone (DPC). The chain links TRBV6-1 to TRBJ2-1; weak D call: TRBD1 (6 bases). This receptor was identified in a woman between 50 and 59 years old with alopecia areata. Some clones in this sample may be carry-over from other donors' samples. Here the CDR3 reads CASRVTGLSEQFF. In DNA, the CDR3 is TGTGCCAGCAGGGTTACAGGGTTGAGTGAGCAGTTCTTC.